This T cell receptor (beta chain) was sequenced in a study of shared clonotypes between healthy human individuals. The V gene's germline CDR1 is MGHDK and CDR2 SYGVNS. This CDR3 comprises 17 residues. V lost 3 bases to trimming and J lost 5 bases, with 19 bases between them. Terminally differentiated effector memory CD45RA+ cells were excluded by CCR7 positive selection of CD45RO-negative cells. Deep was the level used in running the assay. Assay used: immunoSEQ multiplex PCR; TCRdb lists only in-frame clones, some missing. This table holds about 800,000 clones, approximately 96% found once. The source of this sequence is a man aged 30 to 45 in good health. The sequencing input was naive CD8+ T cells sorted from blood. V and J are TRBV25-1 and TRBJ1-4, with D uncertain. CDR3 DNA sequence: TGTGCCAGCAGTGACCGGAGGGCCCTCGCTGCAAATGAAAAACTGTTTTTT. Its protein product is CASSDRRALAANEKLFF.